This T cell receptor (beta chain) was documented in a study of a mutant IDH1 vaccine in newly diagnosed glioma. Study-level background: Vaccination started 4-6 weeks after radiotherapy alone, or with temozolomide cycles.

The method was immunoSEQ multiplex PCR; TCRdb's version includes in-frame clones alone and lacks a portion of them. Counted here are 50,000 or so clones, 91% occurring once; the ten biggest clones make up about 2.4%. A note on this clone: The target antigen is unknown.

Time point denoted: week 11, during vaccination. The study gave 300 ug of mutant IDH1 20-mer peptide per vaccine dose, with topical imiquimod. J lost 2 bases, V lost 4 bases, and 6 bases had no gene match. Germline CDR1 and CDR2: SGHRS and YFSETQ. This CDR3 spans 16 amino acids. This TCR was recovered from a man in his fifties or sixties with glioma. The chain uses TRBV5-1 and TRBJ2-5; 12 bases are a match to TRBD2. The sequencing used PBMCs, collected from a glioma patient whose treatment included an IDH1 peptide vaccine. CDR3 bases: TGCGCCAGCAGCAGTAACGGACTAGCGGGACAAGAGACCCAGTACTTC. It specifies CASSSNGLAGQETQYF. The full variable domain, rest sourced from reference TRBV5-1 and TRBJ2-5, is KAGVTQTPRYLIKTRGQQVTLSCSPISGHRSVSWYQQTPGQGLQFLFEYFSETQRNKGNFPGRFSGRQFSNSRSEMNVSTLELGDSALYLCASSSNGLAGQETQYFGPGTRLLVL.